A single sample gave rise to the 11 T cell receptor beta chains below, sequenced in a study of cytomegalovirus exposure and HLA in healthy donors. Amplification used 60 Vbeta primers and 13 Jbeta primers. Clones were sequenced by immunoSEQ multiplex PCR, and TCRdb holds only the in-frame ones, with some missing. This sample carries about 140,000 clones, approximately 70% of them seen once, and the ten largest clones take 1.5% to 2%. Sequences were obtained from PBMCs. These receptors originate from a woman in her 30s in good health and CMV-seronegative.

Only a few counts were recorded for this clone. The chain couples TRBV6-1 to TRBJ1-1, with D maybe TRBD1 (6 bases). Trimming took off 4 bases at V and 7 bases at J, with 10 bases between the two ends. Germline-derived CDR1 and CDR2 are MNHNS and SASEGT. This CDR3 spans 12 amino acids. The CDR3 protein is CASSVRRGEAFF. In nucleotides, the CDR3 is TGTGCCAGCAGTGTCCGCAGGGGTGAAGCTTTCTTT.

This clone was counted only a few times. V usage is TRBV5-1 and J usage is TRBJ2-4; 7 positions match TRBD1. The CDR3 has 14 amino acids. V lost 7 bases to trimming and J lost 5 bases; unmatched junction nucleotides: 9. Germline loops: CDR1 SGHRS, CDR2 YFSETQ. The CDR3 nucleotides read TGCGCCAGCCATGATCAGGGGGTGGAAAACATTCAGTACTTC. It specifies CASHDQGVENIQYF.

This clone was counted between two and nine times. J is TRBJ2-7 and V is TRBV19; TRBD2 is a possible D gene (5 bases). CDR3 length: 14 residues. CDR1 is LNHDA and CDR2 is SQIVND in the germline V gene (reference sequence). Trimming took 5 bases from V and 2 from J, leaving 13 bases between them. CDR3 bases: TGTGCCAGTAGTTCCGGGATCCCAGCCTACGAGCAGTACTTC. As protein: CASSSGIPAYEQYF.

This chain links TRBV10-3 with TRBJ2-5; TRBD2 might be the D (5 bases). Germline-derived CDR1 and CDR2 are ENHRY and SYGVKD. CDR3 length equals 15 residues. Trimming shortened V by 2 bases and J by 2 bases, and 12 bases separated the two germline ends. Here the CDR3 DNA reads TGTGCCATCAGTGAGCCTGGACTGGCACAAGAGACCCAGTACTTC. Its protein is CAISEPGLAQETQYF.

The table lists this clone with a few counts. The V and J genes are TRBV7-9 and TRBJ2-3; 8 bases map to TRBD1. There are 14 residues in the CDR3. The germline CDR1 and CDR2 sequences are SEHNR and FQNEAQ (reference sequence). J was trimmed by 4 bases and V by 5 bases; bases with no gene match: 5. The CDR3 sequence is CASSLLQGADTQYF. The CDR3 nucleotides are TGTGCCAGCAGCCTCCTACAGGGGGCAGATACGCAGTATTTT.

This chain joins TRBV5-1 and TRBJ2-6; 9 positions agree with TRBD1. The CDR3 has 17 residues. Looked up from germline, CDR1 is SGHRS and CDR2 is YFSETQ. V lost 0 bases, J lost 0 bases, and 1 base stayed unmatched. Here the CDR3 reads CASSLATGGSGANVLTF. The DNA for the CDR3 is TGCGCCAGCAGCTTGGCGACAGGGGGCTCTGGGGCCAACGTCCTGACTTTC.

The chain carries TRBV30 and TRBJ2-1, with TRBD2 matching 8 bases. Germline CDR1 reads GTSNPN; CDR2 reads SVGIG (reference sequence). The CDR3 has 14 amino acids. The V gene end was trimmed by 5 bases and the J gene end by 9 bases; junction bases not matched to a gene: 12. CDR3 sequence (DNA): TGTGCCTGGGCCCGGGGTAGCGGGACGGTTGAGCAGTTCTTC. Translating gives CAWARGSGTVEQFF.

This clone turned up a few times. V and J are TRBV30 and TRBJ1-2; TRBD1 aligns across 9 bases. Germline loops: CDR1 GTSNPN, CDR2 SVGIG (reference sequence). Losses at the gene ends were 1 base for V and 4 bases for J; bases not matched to a gene: 4. This CDR3 spans 14 amino acids. The DNA of the CDR3 is TGTGCCTGGAGTGACGGACAGGGGTCCTATGGCTACACCTTC. The encoded protein is CAWSDGQGSYGYTF.

This chain joins TRBV28 and TRBJ1-1; TRBD1 might be the D (5 bases). The germline gives CDR1 MDHEN, CDR2 SYDVKM. Trimming left V 6 bases short and J 2 bases short, with 16 bases between. This CDR3 has 15 amino acids. Here the CDR3 reads CASRSPEQGNTEAFF. The CDR3 DNA follows: TGTGCCAGCAGGTCCCCCGAGCAGGGCAACACTGAAGCTTTCTTT.

V usage is TRBV19 and J usage is TRBJ2-3; D ambiguous. Germline V lookup: CDR1 LNHDA, CDR2 SQIVND (reference sequence). The V end lost 2 bases, the J end lost 2 bases, and 8 bases lay between the germline ends. This CDR3 has 14 residues. CDR3 protein: CASSISASTDTQYF. The CDR3 coding sequence is TGTGCCAGTAGTATAAGCGCGTCCACAGATACGCAGTATTTT.

V is TRBV6-1 and J is TRBJ1-2; 9 bases agree with TRBD1. Germline V gene sequence: CDR1 MNHNS, CDR2 SASEGT. The CDR3 is made up of 15 amino acids. Trimming cost V 4 bases and J 6 bases; bases outside gene matches: 9. CDR3 in DNA: TGTGCCAGCAGTGCCGCCGGGACAGGGAAGAATGGCTACACCTTC. As protein: CASSAAGTGKNGYTF.